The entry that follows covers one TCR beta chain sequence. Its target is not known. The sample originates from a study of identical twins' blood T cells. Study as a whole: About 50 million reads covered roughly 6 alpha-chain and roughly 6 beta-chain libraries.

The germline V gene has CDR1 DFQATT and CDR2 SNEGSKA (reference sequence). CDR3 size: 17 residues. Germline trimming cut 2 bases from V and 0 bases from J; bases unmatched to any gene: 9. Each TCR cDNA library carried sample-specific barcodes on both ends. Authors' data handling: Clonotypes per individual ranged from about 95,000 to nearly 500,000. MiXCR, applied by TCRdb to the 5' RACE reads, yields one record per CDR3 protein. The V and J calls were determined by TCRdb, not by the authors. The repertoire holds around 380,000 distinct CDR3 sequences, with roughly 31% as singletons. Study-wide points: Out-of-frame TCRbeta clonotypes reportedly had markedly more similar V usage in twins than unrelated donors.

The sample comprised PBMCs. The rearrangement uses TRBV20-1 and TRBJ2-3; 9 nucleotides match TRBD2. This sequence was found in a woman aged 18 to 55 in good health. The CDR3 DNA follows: TGCAGTGCTAGACCTATATCGACTAGCGGAAGCACAGATACGCAGTATTTT. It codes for CSARPISTSGSTDTQYF.